A selection of T cell receptor beta chains follows, all from one sample in a study of human thymus T cells. Generated by immunoSEQ multiplex PCR, the TCRdb table keeps only in-frame clones and is missing some. The data show about 60,000 clones, 85% to 95% seen once. Material: blood. The source is a boy younger than two with a congenital heart defect but otherwise immunologically healthy. Each CDR3 is given with its conserved first and last residue. The D gene is left open where the match is weak.

TRBV6-1 NA CASSWTRVTYEQYF
TRBV5-4 NA CASSLKGKNYGYTF
TRBV18 NA CASSPGVSYEQYF
TRBV5-1 NA CASSLAAIPSYNEQFF
TRBV5-5 NA CASSLAGKNSNQPQHF
TRBV27 NA CASSLNGGIEQFF
TRBV11-3 NA CASSFDGGSYNEQFF
TRBV5-8 NA CASTGNLGTLAKNIQYF
TRBV19 NA CASSMGQGGSQPQHF
TRBV7-2 NA CASSLAARGSIQYF
TRBV30 NA CAWGGSRTEELFF
TRBV5-1 NA CASSLVHRAGANVLTF
TRBV27 TRBD2 CASSLWQLAGVAGELFF
TRBV5-1 NA CASSPYILRQDPGTQYF
TRBV11-3 TRBD1 CASSLDRALETQYF
TRBV7-9 TRBD2 CASSNRTSGGPRPYEQYF
TRBV11-2 TRBD1 CASSFGTVENTIYF
TRBV12-5 TRBD1 CASGLTPGQGRTGELFF
TRBV5-4 TRBD2 CASSLAGTSGRVNEQYF
TRBV18 NA CASSPESRRGEQFF
TRBV13 TRBD2 CASSSTSGSIDYEQYF
TRBV7-2 NA CASSSGGSEAFF
TRBV29-1 TRBD2 CSAGLAGVGTDTQYF
TRBV6-1 NA CASSSRFINEKLFF
TRBV6-6 NA CASSYFGEQFF
TRBV5-5 TRBD2 CASSLTLAGVTDTQYF
TRBV9 TRBD2 CASSVTSGETDTQYF
TRBV19 NA CASSIRDRPQHF
TRBV5-1 NA CASSLDSSGNTIYF
TRBV7-9 NA CASSLNREGEAFF
TRBV6-6 TRBD2 CASNQREGYNEQFF
TRBV4-1 TRBD2 CASSQLAGGQETQYF
TRBV6-5 NA CASSSHPSALSGYTF
TRBV20-1 NA CSARSNTEAFF
TRBV5-1 NA CASSPTSTNEKLFF
TRBV2 NA CASSEWWRVPYEQYF
TRBV5-1 NA CASSLLGELFF
TRBV29-1 NA CSANKRSTDTQYF
TRBV10-3 TRBD2 CAISGTSGRADTQYF
TRBV19 TRBD1 CASSMGTGSYNEQFF
TRBV11-3 NA CASSLELGGELFF
TRBV29-1 TRBD1 CSVEVKDRGYYNEQFF
TRBV5-4 NA CASTRQELYEQYF
TRBV5-1 NA CASSLVEARVDNEQFF
TRBV18 NA CASSPSDGNYGYTF
TRBV6-1 NA CASKRDGNQPQHF
TRBV5-4 TRBD1 CASSQGQGETQYF
TRBV5-4 NA CASSSSGAPLSTDTQYF
TRBV19 NA CASSLRSGDGYTF
TRBV9 TRBD2 CASSVTSGSSYNEQFF
TRBV28 NA CASSEVASGLYEQYF
TRBV27 NA CASSNRYDTEAFF